These 30 T cell receptor beta chains share one sample of origin, sequenced in a study of Ad26.COV2.S vaccination and SARS-CoV-2 variants. Here immunoSEQ multiplex PCR was the method, and the copy in TCRdb shows in-frame clones only, minus some. The sample records hundreds of thousands of clones, roughly 90% being singletons. Treatment given: some 19 received Ad26.COV2.S at low or high dose, single or two shots; about 5 received placebo; per-sample allocation not given. At day 63 after the first vaccine or placebo injection, samples were drawn. Sequencing used peripheral blood, obtained in a trial of Ad26.COV2.S vaccine versus placebo. The receptors here all came from a person aged 18-65 years who received the Ad26.COV2.S COVID-19 vaccine or a placebo.

This chain links TRBV7-2 with TRBJ2-1; unclear D gene. Germline-derived CDR1 and CDR2 are SGHTA and FQGNSA. V was pared by 2 bases and J by 0 bases, with 8 bases between. The CDR3 is made up of 15 amino acids. The CDR3 DNA sequence: TGTGCCAGCAGCTTAAGCGTGGGCTCCTACAATGAGCAGTTCTTC. Its translation is CASSLSVGSYNEQFF.

This chain uses TRBV25-1 with TRBJ2-1, with 9 bases identical to TRBD1. In germline, CDR1 is MGHDK, CDR2 SYGVNS. V was pared by 9 bases and J by 9 bases, with 12 bases of the junction left unmatched. CDR3 length: 14 amino acids. CDR3 in amino acids: CASSRQTGGSEQFF. CDR3 coding DNA: TGTGCCAGTAGTAGACAGACAGGGGGTAGTGAGCAGTTCTTC.

This sequence joins TRBV5-4 and TRBJ2-4, with 10 bases matching TRBD2. The V gene end was trimmed by 2 bases and the J gene end by 8 bases; junction bases not matched to a gene: 10. This CDR3 region has 16 residues. Per the germline V gene, CDR1 is SGHNT and CDR2 is YYREEE (reference sequence). This CDR3 reads CASSFEKRGGVDIQYF. DNA of the CDR3: TGTGCCAGCAGCTTCGAGAAGCGGGGGGGCGTGGACATTCAGTACTTC.

The chain employs TRBV6-1 and TRBJ2-1, with D hard to call. The germline V gene has CDR1 MNHNS and CDR2 SASEGT. The CDR3 has 15 residues. Trimming removed 2 bases at V and 0 bases at J, with 8 bases between. The CDR3 loop reads CASSETVSSYNEQFF. CDR3 in DNA: TGTGCCAGCAGTGAAACTGTCAGCTCCTACAATGAGCAGTTCTTC.

To note about this clone: The sample carries other DNA sequences with the same CDR3. The chain uses TRBV9 and TRBJ2-3; D is unresolved. The CDR3 has 13 amino acids. Between the trimmed V and J ends, which lost 0 bases and 0 bases, there was a span of 2 bases. Germline V lookup: CDR1 SGDLS, CDR2 YYNGEE. This chain's CDR3 is CASSVDSTDTQYF. CDR3 sequence (DNA): TGTGCCAGCAGCGTAGATAGCACAGATACGCAGTATTTT.

This chain's CDR3 is CASSRPAGSSYEQYF. As DNA, the CDR3 is TGTGCCAGCAGCCGACCGGCTGGGAGCTCCTACGAGCAGTACTTC. This chain uses TRBV13 with TRBJ2-7, with D perhaps matching TRBD2 (5 bases). The CDR3 has 15 residues. Trimming removed 5 bases from V and 0 bases from J, with 14 bases in between. Per germline, CDR1 PRHDT and CDR2 FYEKMQ (reference sequence).

The chain is built from TRBV5-1 and TRBJ2-5; D remains ambiguous. The germline CDR1 and CDR2 sequences are SGHRS and YFSETQ. This CDR3 is 13 amino acids long. The V end lost 0 bases, the J end lost 5 bases, and 8 bases lay between the germline ends. The CDR3 DNA reads TGCGCCAGCAGCTTGGACGGGCGGGAGACCCAGTACTTC. It yields the protein CASSLDGRETQYF.

The chain carries TRBV18 and TRBJ2-5; the D is unclear. Per germline, CDR1 KGHSH and CDR2 LQKENI. Between the trimmed V and J ends, which lost 6 bases and 0 bases, there was a span of 8 bases. The CDR3 contains 13 residues. In nucleotides, the CDR3 is TGTGCCAGCTCCCCCCAGTACCAAGAGACCCAGTACTTC. It translates to CASSPQYQETQYF. The full variable domain, in which reference TRBV18 and TRBJ2-5 provide the parts outside the CDR3, is NAGVMQNPRHLVRRRGQEARLRCSPMKGHSHVYWYRQLPEEGLKFMVYLQKENIIDESGMPKERFSAEFPKEGPSILRIQQVVRGDSAAYFCASSPQYQETQYFGPGTRLLVL.

J is TRBJ2-7 and V is TRBV18; D unresolved. Trimming took 2 bases from V and 3 from J, leaving 8 bases between them. CDR1 KGHSH and CDR2 LQKENI come from the germline V gene. The CDR3 runs 13 residues. CDR3 coding DNA: TGTGCCAGCTCACCAGGTTACCACTACGAGCAGTACTTC. Translating it yields CASSPGYHYEQYF.

On this clone itself: Other DNA sequences in this sample translate to the same CDR3. The genes are TRBV6-6 and TRBJ2-7; the D is unclear. Trimming pared 9 bases from V and 3 bases from J, leaving 6 bases between. The germline V gene encodes CDR1 MNHNY and CDR2 SVGAGI (reference sequence). This CDR3 spans 10 amino acids. The CDR3 DNA is TGTGCCAGTCGAAACTACGAGCAGTACTTC. Encoded protein: CASRNYEQYF.

This clone was found once. Other DNA sequences in this sample translate to the same CDR3. The chain combines TRBV2 with TRBJ1-1; no clear D gene. Per the germline V gene, CDR1 is SNHLY and CDR2 is FYNNEI. The CDR3 has 12 amino acids. V shed 4 bases and J shed 1 base, with 4 bases lying between them. The CDR3 loop reads CASSVGNTEAFF. DNA for the CDR3: TGTGCCAGCAGTGTTGGGAACACTGAAGCTTTCTTT.

The chain recombines TRBV6-2 or TRBV6-3 with TRBJ1-5; 7 bases agree with TRBD1. CDR1 is MNHEY and CDR2 is SVGEGT in the germline V gene. V shed 4 bases and J 0 bases; nucleotides not matched to a gene: 15. There are 19 residues in the CDR3. CDR3 coding DNA: TGTGCCAGCAGTTTCCCCGGACAGGCTTCGGACTATAGCAATCAGCCCCAGCATTTT. This codes for CASSFPGQASDYSNQPQHF.

The chain is built from TRBV15 and TRBJ2-7; 14 bases match TRBD2. Germline trimming cut 1 base from V and 3 bases from J; bases unmatched to any gene: 11. CDR3 size: 19 residues. Germline-derived CDR1 and CDR2 are LNHNV and YYDKDF (reference sequence). The chain's CDR3 is CATSRGPGLAGVGRYEQYF. In DNA form, the CDR3 reads TGTGCCACCAGCAGAGGCCCGGGACTAGCGGGAGTAGGGCGCTACGAGCAGTACTTC.

This clone has a single count. Additional DNA sequences in this sample encode the identical CDR3. The chain links TRBV9 to TRBJ1-1; D remains unclear. Per germline, CDR1 SGDLS and CDR2 YYNGEE. Deletions cut 1 base from V and 1 base from J, with 5 bases between. This CDR3 has 13 residues. CDR3 sequence reads: CASSVLGNTEAFF. The CDR3 DNA is TGTGCCAGCAGCGTACTAGGGAACACTGAAGCTTTCTTT.

This chain uses TRBV3-1 (or the pseudogene TRBV3-2) with TRBJ2-2, with D possibly being TRBD2 (5 bases). This CDR3 contains 14 residues. V lost 1 base to trimming and J lost 5 bases, with 8 bases between them. Germline CDR1 is LGHDT and CDR2 is YNNKEL (reference sequence). The CDR3 reads CASSQVTTTGELFF. The CDR3 nucleotides read TGTGCCAGCAGCCAAGTGACTACTACCGGGGAGCTGTTTTTT.

Notes on this clone: The junction does not match germline at one end; this may be a read error. As DNA, the CDR3 is TGTGCCAGCAGCCCAGAAGGGACCTCCAACGAGCAGTACTTC. Protein product: CASSPEGTSNEQYF. The chain links TRBV11-3 to TRBJ2-7; D may be TRBD1 or TRBD2 (5 bases each). The CDR3 runs to 14 residues. Germline V gene lookup returns CDR1 SGHNT and CDR2 YENEEA.

The chain employs TRBV7-9 and TRBJ2-1; D could derive from TRBD1 or TRBD2 (6 bases each). V was shortened by 5 bases and J by 3 bases, with 14 bases between the two germline ends. CDR3 size: 15 residues. The germline V gene has CDR1 SEHNR and CDR2 FQNEAQ (reference sequence). The CDR3 sequence is CASSRKGGSYNEQFF. CDR3 nucleotides: TGTGCCAGCAGCCGGAAGGGGGGCAGCTACAATGAGCAGTTCTTC. The whole variable domain, filled in from reference TRBV7-9 and TRBJ2-1, reads DTGVSQNPRHKITKRGQNVTFRCDPISEHNRLYWYRQTLGQGPEFLTYFQNEAQLEKSRLLSDRFSAERPKGSFSTLEIQRTEQGDSAMYLCASSRKGGSYNEQFFGPGTRLTVL.

The CDR3 DNA reads as TGTGCCACCGGGACAGGGGGCTTTAGCAGCAATCAGCCCCAGCATTTT. Its translation is CATGTGGFSSNQPQHF. The V call is TRBV7-8, the J call TRBJ1-5; 12 bases fit TRBD1. The germline gives CDR1 SGHVS, CDR2 FQNEAQ. The CDR3 runs to 16 residues. V lost 10 bases, J lost 1 base, and 8 bases stayed unmatched.

V is TRBV20-1 and J is TRBJ1-1; D is uncertain. V was trimmed by 5 bases and J by 5 bases, leaving 6 bases between them. Germline loops: CDR1 DFQATT, CDR2 SNEGSKA (reference sequence). This CDR3 is built from 10 residues. The CDR3 sequence is CSASGTEAFF. CDR3 DNA sequence: TGCAGTGCTTCAGGTACTGAAGCTTTCTTT.

The J gene is TRBJ1-6, the V gene TRBV11-3; D perhaps matches TRBD1 (5 bases). The V gene lost 5 bases and the J gene lost 10 bases, with 18 bases spanning the gap. Germline CDR1 and CDR2: SGHNT and YENEEA. The CDR3 extends over 15 amino acids. The CDR3 coding sequence is TGTGCCAGCAGCCCTAGAGGTAGCGGGGACTCACCCCTCCACTTT. It codes for CASSPRGSGDSPLHF.

The genes are TRBV4-3 and TRBJ2-1, with 9 bases lining up with TRBD1. V lost 0 bases to trimming and J lost 2 bases; unmatched junction nucleotides: 5. CDR3 size: 17 residues. CDR1 is LGHNA and CDR2 is YSLEER in the germline V gene. The CDR3 nucleotides are TGCGCCAGCAGCCAAGATGAAGGGACAGGGACCTACAATGAGCAGTTCTTC. It is translated as CASSQDEGTGTYNEQFF.

Turning to this clone: Distinct nucleotide sequences in the sample also encode this CDR3. The rearrangement links TRBV12-3 or TRBV12-4 to TRBJ1-1, with D perhaps TRBD1 (5 bases). This CDR3 has 11 residues. The V end lost 5 bases, the J end lost 5 bases, and 6 bases lay between the germline ends. The CDR3 loop reads CASSQGTEAFF. For the CDR3, the DNA is TGTGCCAGCAGTCAGGGTACTGAAGCTTTCTTT.

The chain has TRBV2 and TRBJ2-1; 12 nucleotides agree with TRBD2. The CDR3 has 14 amino acids. After removal of 4 bases from V and 10 bases from J, the junction contained 5 bases not matched to a gene. Per germline, CDR1 SNHLY and CDR2 FYNNEI. The CDR3 bases are TGTGCCAGCAGTGCTAGCGGGAGGGCCATCGAGCAGTTCTTC. It yields the protein CASSASGRAIEQFF. Complete variable domain (other parts from reference TRBV2 and TRBJ2-1): EPEVTQTPSHQVTQMGQEVILRCVPISNHLYFYWYRQILGQKVEFLVSFYNNEISEKSEIFDDQFSVERPDGSNFTLKIRSTKLEDSAMYFCASSASGRAIEQFFGPGTRLTVL.

A note on this clone: Different DNA sequences within this sample yield the same CDR3. This chain uses TRBV2 with TRBJ1-3; D is uncertain. Between the trimmed V and J ends, which lost 1 base and 4 bases, there was a span of 2 bases. This CDR3 contains 12 residues. CDR1 SNHLY and CDR2 FYNNEI come from the germline V gene. This chain's CDR3 is CASSEDGNTIYF. In DNA, the CDR3 is TGTGCCAGCAGTGAAGACGGAAACACCATATATTTT.

This sequence joins TRBV6-5 and TRBJ1-3; D is unresolved. Trimming pared 0 bases from V and 2 bases from J, leaving 8 bases between. The CDR3 runs 15 residues. The V gene's germline CDR1 is MNHEY and CDR2 SVGAGI. The CDR3 sequence: CASSYSREAGNTIYF. CDR3 in DNA: TGTGCCAGCAGTTACTCCCGGGAGGCTGGAAACACCATATATTTT.

This chain links TRBV3-1 (or the pseudogene TRBV3-2) with TRBJ1-1; D is ambiguous. From germline, CDR1 is LGHDT and CDR2 YNNKEL (reference sequence). V shed 2 bases and J shed 6 bases, with 10 bases lying between them. This CDR3 has 13 residues. Here the CDR3 DNA reads TGTGCCAGCAGCCAAACAGATCGCGCTGAAGCTTTCTTT. It is translated as CASSQTDRAEAFF.

This chain connects TRBV19 to TRBJ1-1; TRBD1 matches 7 bases. V trimming: 3 bases; J trimming: 5 bases; junction bases outside the gene matches: 15. The CDR3 consists of 17 residues. From germline, CDR1 is LNHDA and CDR2 SQIVND (reference sequence). CDR3 nucleotide sequence: TGTGCCAGTAGTATGGGCCGACAGGGCAAAGGGTGGACTGAAGCTTTCTTT. Its protein is CASSMGRQGKGWTEAFF.

This rearrangement joins TRBV15 to TRBJ2-7; tentative D call: TRBD1 (5 bases). This CDR3 is 14 amino acids long. V was cut by 0 bases and J by 4 bases, with 10 bases left in between. Germline CDR1 reads LNHNV; CDR2 reads YYDKDF (reference sequence). CDR3 coding DNA: TGTGCCACCAGCAGAGATAATGGGGCGTACGAGCAGTACTTC. This translates into CATSRDNGAYEQYF.

This clone was seen a handful of times. The DNA for the CDR3 is TGTGCCAGCAGTCAGGATTCCGAGCAGTACTTC. It encodes CASSQDSEQYF. This chain uses TRBV3-1 (or the pseudogene TRBV3-2) with TRBJ2-7; D uncertain. Trimming left V 6 bases short and J 6 bases short, with 9 bases between. This CDR3 region has 11 residues. The germline CDR1 and CDR2 sequences are LGHDT and YNNKEL (reference sequence).

The chain joins TRBV5-1 to TRBJ2-1; 7 nucleotides agree with TRBD1. V shed 2 bases and J 7 bases; nucleotides not matched to a gene: 9. CDR1 and CDR2 (germline): SGHRS, YFSETQ. There are 15 residues in the CDR3. The CDR3 protein is CASSFPKAGGNEQFF. The CDR3, as DNA: TGCGCCAGCAGCTTCCCGAAGGCAGGGGGAAATGAGCAGTTCTTC.